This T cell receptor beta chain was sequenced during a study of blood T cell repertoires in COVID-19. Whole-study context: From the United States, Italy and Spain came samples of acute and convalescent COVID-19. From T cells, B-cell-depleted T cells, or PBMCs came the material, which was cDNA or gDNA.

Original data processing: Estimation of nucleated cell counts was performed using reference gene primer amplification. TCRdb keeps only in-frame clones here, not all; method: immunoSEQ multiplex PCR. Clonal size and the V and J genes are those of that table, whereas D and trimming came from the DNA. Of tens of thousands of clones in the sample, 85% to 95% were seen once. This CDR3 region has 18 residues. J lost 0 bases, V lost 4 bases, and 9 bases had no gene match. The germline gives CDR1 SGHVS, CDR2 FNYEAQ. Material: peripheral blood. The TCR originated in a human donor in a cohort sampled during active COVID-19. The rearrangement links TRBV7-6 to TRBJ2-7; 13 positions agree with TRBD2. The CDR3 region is CASSSTSGRADISYEQYF. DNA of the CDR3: TGTGCCAGCAGCTCAACTAGCGGGAGGGCCGATATCTCCTACGAGCAGTACTTC.